This passage covers 25 T cell receptor beta chains from one sample sequenced in a study of shared clonotypes between healthy human individuals. Assay: immunoSEQ multiplex PCR; the TCRdb copy retains only in-frame clones and omits some. Of roughly 500,000 clones listed, 70% to 80% are singletons. Sequencing was carried out using PBMCs. The receptors originated from a woman in her 40s in good health. Some clones in this sample may be carry-over from other donors' samples.

This clone was counted once. The chain carries TRBV18 and TRBJ2-5, with 12 nucleotides matching TRBD1. Trimming took 3 bases from V and 3 from J; bases not matched to a gene: 8. CDR3 length: 17 residues. Per germline, CDR1 KGHSH and CDR2 LQKENI. The CDR3 reads CASSPVGQGASEETQYF. CDR3 nucleotide sequence: TGTGCCAGCTCACCGGTGGGACAGGGGGCCTCCGAAGAGACCCAGTACTTC.

The chain has TRBV5-5 and TRBJ2-5; 12 bases align to TRBD2. The CDR3 length is 17 residues. Germline CDR1 and CDR2: SGHKS and YYEKEE (reference sequence). The V gene end was trimmed by 0 bases and the J gene end by 5 bases; junction bases not matched to a gene: 8. This CDR3 is CASSLGPGTSGLETQYF. CDR3 DNA: TGTGCCAGCAGCTTGGGCCCCGGGACTAGCGGGTTGGAGACCCAGTACTTC.

The CDR3 DNA follows: TGTGCCAGCAGCCCGGGACAGGGGGTATTCTATGGCTACACCTTC. Translation gives CASSPGQGVFYGYTF. The genes are TRBV14 and TRBJ1-2; 11 bases align to TRBD1. The junction had 5 bases not matched to a gene; V was cut back by 4 bases and J by 4 bases. Germline V CDR1 and CDR2: SGHDN, FVKESK. CDR3 size: 15 residues.

This rearrangement joins TRBV28 to TRBJ2-3, with 8 bases aligning to TRBD2. Germline lookup yields CDR1 MDHEN and CDR2 SYDVKM. The CDR3 contains 18 residues. Germline trimming cut 6 bases from V and 5 bases from J; bases unmatched to any gene: 19. The CDR3, as DNA: TGTGCCAGCAGGGGCACTCGACCGGGACTAGTTACGAGAGATACGCAGTATTTT. It yields the protein CASRGTRPGLVTRDTQYF.

This clone was detected once. V is TRBV2 and J is TRBJ1-6, with D tentatively TRBD1 (5 bases). In germline, CDR1 is SNHLY, CDR2 FYNNEI. The CDR3 runs 14 residues. V dropped 8 bases and J dropped 0 bases, with 8 bases sitting between them. CDR3 sequence reads: CASGDSSYNSPLHF. Here the CDR3 DNA reads TGTGCCAGCGGAGACAGCTCCTATAATTCACCCCTCCACTTT.

This clone has a single count. This sample includes further DNA sequences coding for the same CDR3. The V call is TRBV4-3, the J call TRBJ2-6; weak D call: TRBD1 (6 bases). Germline loops: CDR1 LGHNA, CDR2 YSLEER. V lost 3 bases to trimming and J lost 1 base, with 10 bases between them. The CDR3 runs to 16 residues. The CDR3 DNA reads as TGCGCCAGCAGCCAGAACAGGGCTTCTGGGGCCAACGTCCTGACTTTC. Its translation: CASSQNRASGANVLTF.

The chain has TRBV15 and TRBJ1-4; perhaps TRBD1 as D (5 bases). V lost 3 bases and J lost 2, with 10 bases in between. This CDR3 contains 15 residues. CDR1 and CDR2 from the germline V gene are LNHNV and YYDKDF (reference sequence). This CDR3 is CATSSPRGTNEKLFF. The CDR3 DNA sequence: TGTGCCACCAGCAGTCCCCGGGGCACTAATGAAAAACTGTTTTTT.

The chain combines TRBV11-3 with TRBJ2-1; weak D call: TRBD2 (6 bases). The CDR3 consists of 16 residues. Germline V gene lookup returns CDR1 SGHNT and CDR2 YENEEA. Between the trimmed V and J ends, which lost 4 bases and 3 bases, there was a span of 16 bases. CDR3 loop: CASSWSGDLLYNEQFF. The CDR3 nucleotides are TGTGCCAGCAGCTGGTCCGGGGACTTGCTCTACAATGAGCAGTTCTTC.

The rearrangement joins TRBV11-1 to TRBJ1-2; the D gene is possibly TRBD1 (5 bases). V lost 5 bases, J lost 4 bases, and 11 bases lay in between. Germline V gene sequence: CDR1 SGHAT, CDR2 FQDESV (reference sequence). This CDR3 contains 13 residues. The CDR3 region is CASSIRDGYGYTF. DNA for the CDR3: TGTGCCAGCAGCATTCGGGACGGCTATGGCTACACCTTC.

The J gene is TRBJ2-2, the V gene TRBV2; the match to TRBD2 covers 8 bases. Germline V lookup: CDR1 SNHLY, CDR2 FYNNEI. The J segment lost 4 bases and the V segment lost 2 bases, leaving 6 bases of the junction unmatched. CDR3 length: 16 amino acids. The CDR3 is CASSERAGDGTGELFF. The CDR3 DNA reads TGTGCCAGCAGTGAACGAGCGGGAGATGGCACCGGGGAGCTGTTTTTT.

V and J are TRBV7-9 and TRBJ2-3, with 7 bases matching TRBD2. The CDR3 consists of 16 residues. Germline CDR1 reads SEHNR; CDR2 reads FQNEAQ (reference sequence). The V gene end was trimmed by 5 bases and the J gene end by 1 base; junction bases not matched to a gene: 9. CDR3 region: CASSPWLAAGTDTQYF. CDR3 sequence (DNA): TGTGCCAGCAGCCCCTGGCTAGCGGCTGGCACAGATACGCAGTATTTT.

V usage is TRBV7-2 and J usage is TRBJ2-5; D remains unclear. Near its end, the DNA agrees better with TRBJ2-7, so the J call may be wrong. Germline V CDR1 and CDR2: SGHTA, FQGNSA. The CDR3 runs 16 residues. DNA for the CDR3: TGTGCCAGCAGCCGGGCAAGGCCGACAATTCCTACCGAGCAGTACTTC. This gives the protein CASSRARPTIPTEQYF.

The chain has TRBV11-2 and TRBJ2-2; 7 bases agree with TRBD2. Germline V gene sequence: CDR1 SGHAT, CDR2 FQNNGV. V lost 4 bases, J lost 5 bases, and 16 bases stayed unmatched. This CDR3 is 18 amino acids long. The CDR3 protein is CASSYASGGTQLTGELFF. CDR3 in DNA: TGTGCCAGCAGCTATGCTAGCGGAGGCACTCAATTAACCGGGGAGCTGTTTTTT. The full variable domain, in which reference TRBV11-2 and TRBJ2-2 provide the parts outside the CDR3, is EAGVAQSPRYKIIEKRQSVAFWCNPISGHATLYWYQQILGQGPKLLIQFQNNGVVDDSQLPKDRFSAERLKGVDSTLKIQPAKLEDSAVYLCASSYASGGTQLTGELFFGEGSRLTVL.

This clone has ten or more counts. This rearrangement joins TRBV2 to TRBJ1-4; TRBD1 matches at 7 bases. The ends lost 7 bases at V and 4 bases at J; junction bases unmatched: 6. The CDR3 is made up of 14 amino acids. The germline V gene has CDR1 SNHLY and CDR2 FYNNEI. The CDR3 is CASTWNRGNEKLFF. The CDR3, as DNA: TGTGCCAGCACCTGGAACAGGGGTAATGAAAAACTGTTTTTT.

This rearrangement joins TRBV30 to TRBJ2-1; D remains ambiguous. Trimming stripped 2 bases from V and 2 bases from J, with 10 bases between. This CDR3 region has 14 residues. CDR1 GTSNPN and CDR2 SVGIG come from the germline V gene (reference sequence). The CDR3 spells CAWSRLGAYNEQFF. For the CDR3, the DNA is TGTGCCTGGAGTCGACTGGGCGCCTACAATGAGCAGTTCTTC.

In DNA, the CDR3 is TGTGCCAGCAGCACGGGACAGGGCTACACCGGGGAGCTGTTTTTT. Translating gives CASSTGQGYTGELFF. J is TRBJ2-2 and V is TRBV7-2, with 9 bases aligning to TRBD1. With 5 bases clipped from V and 3 bases from J, the junction kept 4 bases outside the gene matches. The CDR3 has 15 amino acids. Germline CDR1 SGHTA, CDR2 FQGNSA.

This clone was seen more than once but under ten times. The chain recombines TRBV6-4 with TRBJ2-7; no reliable D call. Germline assignment: CDR1 MRHNA and CDR2 SNTAGT. This CDR3 contains 16 residues. V was clipped by 1 base and J by 0 bases, with 13 bases between them. CDR3 loop: CASSDFRTSSSYEQYF. CDR3 coding DNA: TGTGCCAGCAGTGACTTTAGGACGTCAAGCTCCTACGAGCAGTACTTC.

This clone was observed many times. The rearrangement uses TRBV7-9 and TRBJ1-5; no firm D call. V lost 1 base and J lost 2, with 9 bases in between. This CDR3 spans 15 amino acids. Germline assignment: CDR1 SEHNR and CDR2 FQNEAQ (reference sequence). Here the CDR3 reads CASSLDGSGNQPQHF. Written as DNA, the CDR3 is TGTGCCAGCAGCTTAGATGGTTCCGGCAATCAGCCCCAGCATTTT.

This clone was found once. This chain uses TRBV5-1 with TRBJ1-1; D might be TRBD1 (5 bases). Germline CDR1 SGHRS, CDR2 YFSETQ. This CDR3 is 14 amino acids long. The V end lost 2 bases, the J end lost 3 bases, and 11 bases lay between the germline ends. The CDR3 bases are TGCGCCAGCAGCTTTCAGGGTCAGGACACTGAAGCTTTCTTT. This sequence encodes CASSFQGQDTEAFF. Looking up the rest from reference TRBV5-1 and TRBJ1-1 gives the full variable domain: KAGVTQTPRYLIKTRGQQVTLSCSPISGHRSVSWYQQTPGQGLQFLFEYFSETQRNKGNFPGRFSGRQFSNSRSEMNVSTLELGDSALYLCASSFQGQDTEAFFGQGTRLTVV.

The V and J genes are TRBV5-4 and TRBJ2-2; no clear D. Trimming took off 3 bases at V and 4 bases at J, with 13 bases between the two ends. Germline lookup yields CDR1 SGHNT and CDR2 YYREEE (reference sequence). The CDR3 has 15 amino acids. The CDR3 DNA reads as TGTGCCAGCAGCTCCACAGAACCCGGCACCGGGGAGCTGTTTTTT. It translates to CASSSTEPGTGELFF.

V gene TRBV7-8 combines with J gene TRBJ2-7; tentatively, D is TRBD2 (5 bases). Germline V lookup: CDR1 SGHVS, CDR2 FQNEAQ. The V gene lost 6 bases and the J gene lost 3 bases, with 15 bases spanning the gap. The CDR3 is made up of 14 amino acids. The CDR3 spells CASRPASGNYEQYF. CDR3 bases: TGTGCCAGCAGACCGGCCTCGGGGAACTACGAGCAGTACTTC.

This clone occurred a few times. The V gene is TRBV5-1, the J gene TRBJ1-2; 7 bases are a match to TRBD1. Germline CDR1 and CDR2: SGHRS and YFSETQ. V gave up 0 bases and J gave up 2 bases; unmatched junction bases: 19. This CDR3 has 20 amino acids. The CDR3 bases are TGCGCCAGCAGCTTGGAGATCGGCAGGGGGTATCAGGCTACAAACTATGGCTACACCTTC. Encoded protein: CASSLEIGRGYQATNYGYTF.

The rearrangement joins TRBV19 to TRBJ1-5; D gene unclear. The CDR3 length is 14 residues. CDR1 is LNHDA, CDR2 SQIVND, per germline (reference sequence). With 7 bases removed from V and 8 bases from J, the gap between germline ends came to 18 bases. The CDR3 nucleotides are TGTGCCAGTACCCTGGGATCCGCCGGGAAGCCCCAGCATTTT. It yields the protein CASTLGSAGKPQHF.

This chain connects TRBV7-6 to TRBJ2-5; 7 nucleotides match TRBD2. The CDR3 is 15 residues long. V was pared by 5 bases and J by 5 bases, with 11 bases of the junction left unmatched. Germline assignment: CDR1 SGHVS and CDR2 FNYEAQ. The CDR3 loop reads CASSPGAAGAETQYF. For the CDR3, the DNA is TGTGCCAGCAGCCCCGGTGCGGCGGGAGCGGAGACCCAGTACTTC. The full variable domain, in which reference TRBV7-6 and TRBJ2-5 provide the parts outside the CDR3, is GAGVSQSPRYKVTKRGQDVALRCDPISGHVSLYWYRQALGQGPEFLTYFNYEAQQDKSGLPNDRFSAERPEGSISTLTIQRTEQRDSAMYRCASSPGAAGAETQYFGPGTRLLVL.

This sequence joins TRBV7-9 and TRBJ1-1, with a tentative D call TRBD1 (6 bases). V dropped 2 bases and J dropped 10 bases, with 17 bases sitting between them. This CDR3 has 14 amino acids. Germline CDR1 and CDR2: SEHNR and FQNEAQ (reference sequence). This CDR3 reads CASSLSPERGGAFF. Here the CDR3 DNA reads TGTGCCAGCAGCTTATCCCCTGAAAGGGGGGGAGCTTTCTTT.